These T cell receptor beta chains were read from a single sample in a study of blood T cells in healthy people across ages. TCRdb analysed the 5' RACE reads with MiXCR anew, one entry per CDR3 protein. This table holds about 1.6 million distinct CDR3 sequences, about 32% found once. Sequencing used blood. These receptors all come from a woman aged 25 to 39 in good health. The CDR3 runs from the conserved cysteine through the conserved F or W. The order of the fields is D gene, J gene, V gene, clone size, CDR3 DNA, CDR3 protein. A D gene is named only where the DNA matches it firmly. Some rows mark clone size as missing; the rest say once, few, many or name a class of expanded clone.

NA	TRBJ1-1	TRBV4-1	NA	TGCGCCAGCAGCCAAGCGGGGGGCGGGGACACTGAAGCTTTCTTT	CASSQAGGGDTEAFF
NA	TRBJ2-7	TRBV27	NA	TGTGTCAGCACCAAATACGGGTCTTACTACGAGCAGTACTTC	CVSTKYGSYYEQYF
NA	TRBJ2-7	TRBV29-1	NA	TGCAGCGTTAGTCAGGGGCCGGGCGAGCAGTACTTC	CSVSQGPGEQYF
NA	TRBJ2-7	TRBV20-1	few	TGCAGTGCTAGGACAGTGAAGTCAGAATACGAGCAGTACTTC	CSARTVKSEYEQYF
NA	TRBJ2-7	TRBV5-1	NA	TGCGCCAGCAGCCAGTCAGACGGCAACGAGCAGTACTTC	CASSQSDGNEQYF
NA	TRBJ2-7	TRBV6-6	many	TGTGCCAGCAGTCCTCCGGCGGGGCGATCCTACGAGCAGTACTTC	CASSPPAGRSYEQYF
TRBD2	TRBJ2-7	TRBV29-1	NA	TGCAGCGTTTCCGGGACTAGCGGGAGTACCTACGAGCAGTACTTC	CSVSGTSGSTYEQYF
NA	TRBJ2-2	TRBV12-3/TRBV12-4	few	TGTGCCAGCAGTTTCGGGGATCGGGTCAACACCGGGGAGCTGTTTTTT	CASSFGDRVNTGELFF
NA	TRBJ2-3	TRBV11-2	NA	TGTGCCAGCAGCTTAATTAGCGGAGACACAGATACGCAGTATTTT	CASSLISGDTDTQYF
NA	TRBJ2-1	TRBV7-2	few	TGTGCCAGCAGCTCCCAGGGGGGCTATGAGCAGTTCTTC	CASSSQGGYEQFF
NA	TRBJ2-5	TRBV27	NA	TGTGCCAGCAGTGAAAATGGGGCGGTTCAAGGGACCCAGTACTTC	CASSENGAVQGTQYF
NA	TRBJ1-5	TRBV7-9	NA	TGTGCCAGCAGCTCGACCAATCGGCCCCAGCATTTT	CASSSTNRPQHF
NA	TRBJ2-3	TRBV7-9	few	TGTGCCAGCAGCTTAGCAGGACAGAACACAGATACGCAGTATTTT	CASSLAGQNTDTQYF
TRBD2	TRBJ2-1	TRBV4-1	many	TGCGCCAGCAGCCAAGAAATCGGCGGGGGGGCCGGGAATGAGCAGTTCTTC	CASSQEIGGGAGNEQFF
TRBD1	TRBJ2-7	TRBV18	few	TGTGCCAGCTCACCGGACAGGTCGACCTACGAGCAGTACTTC	CASSPDRSTYEQYF